This T cell receptor (beta chain) comes out of a study of shared clonotypes between healthy human individuals. Study-level findings and limits: Clonotypes which were not shared had lower generation probabilities than clonotypes that all four donors shared.

On this clone itself: No antigen is known for it.

Authors' methods: Filtering differed, since immunoSEQ gave only junction sequences and no quality scores. Data came from immunoSEQ multiplex PCR; TCRdb stores just in-frame clones and leaves some out. D and trimming come from the DNA, and the V and J calls and clone size come from that table. Found here are roughly 1.4 million clones, about 98.5% of them singletons; the top ten hold approximately 0.38%. The CDR3 consists of 14 residues. V was pared by 3 bases and J by 8 bases, with 13 bases between. CDR1 and CDR2 from the germline V gene are LNHNV and YYDKDF (reference sequence). The investigators split CD4+ cells into a CD45RA+ naive subset and a CD45RA-negative memory subset.

The chain recombines TRBV15 with TRBJ1-4; D uncertain. This receptor was identified in a man aged 25-45 years in good health. The sample comprised naive CD4+ T cells sorted from blood. Subset reported: CD45RA+ positively selected. CDR3 loop: CATSRGTVEEKLFF. CDR3 nucleotides: TGTGCCACCAGCAGGGGAACTGTGGAGGAAAAACTGTTTTTT.